This TCR beta chain comes out of a study of blood T cell repertoires in COVID-19. The overall study: T cells, B-cell-depleted T cells, or PBMCs provided the cDNA or gDNA that served as material.

The V and J ends lost 3 bases and 2 bases respectively, with 12 bases between them. The V gene's germline CDR1 is SGDLS and CDR2 YYNGEE. This CDR3 contains 14 residues. The data were produced by immunoSEQ multiplex PCR, yet TCRdb's version contains in-frame clones alone and is incomplete. The sample consists of some 150,000 clones, roughly 86% of them appearing once. V is TRBV9 and J is TRBJ2-7; D might be TRBD2 (5 bases). This TCR was recovered from a woman aged 50 to 60 with acute or convalescent COVID-19. What was sequenced was peripheral blood. The CDR3 spells CASSASGFAYEQYF. The DNA of the CDR3 is TGTGCCAGCAGCGCGTCGGGATTTGCCTACGAGCAGTACTTC.